Listed here is a single T cell receptor (beta chain). This clone's antigen is unknown. The sample holds no much larger clone one base away, and base qualities are not on file. This entry comes from a study of blood T cell repertoires in COVID-19 (dated by TCRdb to 2020 to 2021). General notes on the study: The collaborator samples originated in the United States, Italy and Spain and spanned the acute and convalescent phases of COVID-19. The repertoires were released in a freely available public database meant as a resource for research on the immune response to SARS-CoV-2. Nearly every sample came with metadata listing a de-identified subject ID, COVID-19 status, age in years and sex. Samples were obtained from the ongoing ImmuneRACE study (first 160 participants) and from approximately 1,200 subjects provided by 6 global collaborators. Where available, HLA class I and class II types were taken from metadata supplied by the sample provider and were not determined by assay-based typing. The dataset comprised deeply sampled blood TCRbeta repertoires from subjects exposed to, actively infected with, or recovered from COVID-19. The material from the prospective study consisted of cDNA or gDNA derived from T cells, B-cell-depleted T cells, or PBMCs. The full study reports these points: How much clinical and demographic metadata was included differed by source and by participant, and the metadata was provided uncurated.

Inclusive of the bounding cysteine and phenylalanine, the CDR3 is 15 residues long. Here the CDR3 DNA is all that survives: 45 bases in frame from base 1. Per the germline V gene, SNHLY is the CDR1 and FYNNEI is the CDR2. Germline trimming amounts to 6 bases on V and 4 bases on J, with 10 as the count of junction bases outside the gene matches. TCRbeta CDR3 regions were amplified from genomic DNA using the immunoSEQ Assay, a bias-controlled multiplex PCR. On the authors' methods: Nucleated cell counts per sample were estimated from amplification of reference gene primers within the assay. To quantify the absolute abundance of each unique TCRbeta CDR3 rearrangement, sequence reads were collapsed and filtered. For each sample, productive Simpson clonality was calculated as the square root of Simpson's diversity index over productive rearrangements. What TCRdb holds here is the immuneACCESS table cut down to in-frame rearrangements. Part of the clones is not present; checked against another copy, under half of the missing clones reflect an unresolved V gene, and the others are unexplained. The V and J calls and clone size are taken from that table; D and trimming were inferred from the DNA. In all, the sample holds roughly 190,000 clones, and about 89% of those were seen once. The leading ten clones occupy around 3.5% of the sample.

The collaborating institutions used their own protocols to collect whole blood in K2EDTA tubes. For TCRbeta analysis, collaborators shipped samples as frozen whole blood, isolated PBMCs, or DNA extracted from either of those sample types. Material: peripheral blood. The rearrangement combines TRBV2 with TRBJ2-5; TRBD1 agrees with 8 junctional bases. The sequence derives from a man between 65 and 85 years old with acute or convalescent COVID-19. The CDR3 here reads CASSDRGGSSETQYF. The DNA sequence follows: TGTGCCAGCAGCGACAGGGGAGGATCCTCAGAGACCCAGTACTTC.